One and the same sample provided the 28 T cell receptor delta chains below, sequenced in a study of gamma-delta T cells after stem cell transplantation (dated by TCRdb to the mid-2010s). Library preparation was by RT-PCR. The sequencer was an Illumina MiSeq. Clones were re-identified by TCRdb from the public reads with CATT, and rows with the same DNA were merged. Present in this sample are more than 650 delta-chain clones, roughly a fifth of which were seen just once. The top ten hold roughly 28% of the sample. Sequenced material: gamma-delta T cells. Receptors were obtained from a human donor. It is not recorded whose cells these are; they may come from a transplant donor.

The chain employs TRDV1 and TRDJ1; 8 nucleotides agree with TRDD3. CDR3 length: 17 amino acids. V gave up 2 bases and J gave up 4 bases; unmatched junction bases: 12. Germline V gene data show CDR1 as TSWWSYY and CDR2 as QGS. CDR3 sequence: CALGEGRGTGGRDKLIF. The CDR3 region has the DNA TGTGCTCTTGGGGAAGGGCGAGGTACTGGGGGGCGCGATAAACTCATCTTT.

By sample fraction, this clone is large. The gene calls are TRDV2 and TRDJ1; 7 bases are a match to TRDD3. The CDR3 sequence is 17 residues long. J lost 1 base, V lost 0 bases, and 10 bases had no gene match. CDR1 and CDR2 from the germline V gene are GEAIGNYY and EKD. CDR3 loop: CACDTIPGDRSTDKLIF. Written as DNA, the CDR3 is TGTGCCTGTGACACCATCCCGGGGGATCGGTCCACCGATAAACTCATCTTT.

The J gene is TRDJ1; the V gene was not called; the table's TRDD3 call for D was not verified on the DNA. There are 21 residues in the CDR3. The CDR3 protein is CACDTLVAGRTGDPPADKLIF. The CDR3 DNA sequence: TGTGCCTGTGACACCTTGGTGGCTGGACGTACTGGGGATCCCCCCGCCGATAAACTCATCTTT.

The chain couples TRDV2 to TRDJ1; 10 positions agree with TRDD3. The trim removed 3 bases at V and 5 bases at J, leaving 2 bases unmatched. Germline CDR1 is GEAIGNYY and CDR2 is EKD. The CDR3 is 13 residues long. CDR3 nucleotide sequence: TGTGCCTGTGACTACTGGGGGATTGATAAACTCATCTTT. Its translation: CACDYWGIDKLIF.

This clone is labeled as hyperexpanded. In the same sample, other DNA sequences code for this CDR3. This sequence joins TRDV2 and TRDJ3, with TRDD3 matching over 7 bases. Germline V gene sequence: CDR1 GEAIGNYY, CDR2 EKD. V trimming: 0 bases; J trimming: 1 base; junction bases outside the gene matches: 26. The CDR3 extends over 25 amino acids. This chain's CDR3 is CACDTVSGWGTPLRLSSWDTRQMFF. The CDR3 nucleotides are TGTGCCTGTGACACCGTGAGTGGATGGGGGACCCCGCTTCGTTTATCGTCCTGGGACACCCGACAGATGTTTTTC.

As to this clone: Distinct nucleotide sequences in the sample also encode this CDR3. V usage is TRDV2 and J usage is TRDJ1; 9 bases are shared with TRDD3. The CDR3 totals 21 residues. J was trimmed by 0 bases and V by 0 bases; bases with no gene match: 19. Looked up from germline, CDR1 is GEAIGNYY and CDR2 is EKD. The CDR3 loop reads CACDTVKAPVGGYRDTDKLIF. The DNA for the CDR3 is TGTGCCTGTGACACCGTTAAGGCCCCTGTCGGGGGATACAGAGACACCGATAAACTCATCTTT.

This clone was seen a few times. This chain uses TRDV2 with TRDJ1; perhaps TRDD3 as D (6 bases). The V end was cut by 0 bases, the J end by 4 bases, with 17 bases between. Germline V gene data show CDR1 as GEAIGNYY and CDR2 as EKD. This CDR3 has 16 residues. CDR3 sequence (DNA): TGTGCCTGTGACACCCTGATGGGGGCCCCTCTCGATAAACTCATCTTT. It encodes CACDTLMGAPLDKLIF.

The V call is TRDV2, the J call TRDJ1; the match to TRDD3 covers 7 bases. Unmatched junction bases numbered 12, after V lost 0 bases and J lost 0 bases. Per the germline V gene, CDR1 is GEAIGNYY and CDR2 is EKD. The CDR3 is 18 residues long. CDR3 protein: CACDTVLRDTGHTDKLIF. The CDR3 DNA follows: TGTGCCTGTGACACCGTTCTGAGGGATACTGGGCACACCGATAAACTCATCTTT.

The chain recombines TRDV2 with TRDJ3; 8 bases align to TRDD3. CDR3 length equals 22 residues. V dropped 0 bases and J dropped 0; count of bases not matched to a gene: 15. Germline values: CDR1 GEAIGNYY, CDR2 EKD. The CDR3 nucleotides are TGTGCCTGTGACACCCTCTCCCGTACTGGGGGGCCAAGCTCCTGGGACACCCGACAGATGTTTTTC. This gives the protein CACDTLSRTGGPSSWDTRQMFF.

This clone has more than one count but fewer than ten. The V and J genes are TRDV1 and TRDJ1; D possibly corresponds to TRDD3 (6 bases). V was clipped by 0 bases and J by 7 bases, with 27 bases between them. The CDR3 is 19 residues long. Germline CDR1 reads TSWWSYY; CDR2 reads QGS. The CDR3 nucleotides read TGTGCTCTTGGGGAACTAAACCCTACTCAGGCCGGGTGGGGGGCTAAACTCATCTTT. As protein: CALGELNPTQAGWGAKLIF.

J is TRDJ1 and V is TRDV2; 7 bases are shared with TRDD3. Losses at the gene ends were 1 base for V and 2 bases for J; bases not matched to a gene: 15. Germline-derived CDR1 and CDR2 are GEAIGNYY and EKD. The CDR3 is 18 amino acids. The CDR3 is CACDTVVLGPQRTDKLIF. In DNA form, the CDR3 reads TGTGCCTGTGACACGGTCGTACTGGGGCCCCAGCGAACCGATAAACTCATCTTT.

As regards this clone: The germline gene is not matched at one end of the junction; a read error may be the cause. CDR3 amino acids: CARDPVLGDRAWDTRQMFF. Written as DNA, the CDR3 is TGTGCCCGTGACCCGGTACTGGGGGATAGAGCCTGGGACACCCGACAGATGTTTTTC. The J gene is TRDJ3, the V gene TRDV2, with 11 bases matching TRDD3. The J gene, left out of TCRdb, was set here by checking the DNA against germline. This CDR3 has 19 amino acids. The germline V gene has CDR1 GEAIGNYY and CDR2 EKD.

This clone has only a few counts. CDR3 DNA sequence: TGTGCCTGTGACACCCTTTTGCAAACCCTTGGCACCGATAAACTCATCTTT. This codes for CACDTLLQTLGTDKLIF. This rearrangement joins TRDV2 to TRDJ1; no clear D gene. V was cut by 0 bases and J by 1 base, with 17 bases left in between. The CDR3 totals 17 residues. Germline lookup yields CDR1 GEAIGNYY and CDR2 EKD.

Details on this clone: This may come from a read error, since a much larger clone is one base off. This chain links TRDV1 with TRDJ1; D gene ambiguous. The J gene was not available in TCRdb and was assigned here by matching the DNA to germline segments. The CDR3 sequence is 22 residues long. Germline V gives CDR1 TSWWSYY, CDR2 QGS. Trimming stripped 3 bases from V and 0 bases from J, with 32 bases between. This CDR3 is CALGDLRLVWFDTPVYTDKLIF. CDR3 nucleotide sequence: TGTGCTCTTGGGGACTTACGGCTGGTTTGGTTTGACACTCCCGTCTACACCGATAAACTCATCTTT.

As concerns this clone: This sequence is one base from a far larger clone and is likely a read error. Other nucleotide sequences in the sample specify the same CDR3. This chain joins TRDV2 and TRDJ3, with 7 bases aligning to TRDD3. CDR1 and CDR2 (germline): GEAIGNYY, EKD. The CDR3 sequence is 25 residues long. The DNA of the CDR3 is TGTGCCTGTGACACCGTGAGTGGATGGGGGACCCCGCTTCGTTTATCGTCCTGGGACACCCGGCAGATGTTTTTC. It translates to CACDTVSGWGTPLRLSSWDTRQMFF.

This chain uses TRDV2 with TRDJ1; no definite D call. Germline V lookup: CDR1 GEAIGNYY, CDR2 EKD. The CDR3 extends over 14 amino acids. V shed 0 bases and J shed 0 bases, with 7 bases lying between them. The CDR3 sequence: CACDTVEYTDKLIF. CDR3 DNA: TGTGCCTGTGACACCGTGGAGTACACCGATAAACTCATCTTT.

This clone was observed a handful of times. The V call is TRDV2, the J call TRDJ1; 7 bases fit TRDD3. The junction had 4 bases not matched to a gene; V was cut back by 1 base and J by 0 bases. Germline CDR1 and CDR2: GEAIGNYY and EKD. The CDR3 runs to 15 residues. In DNA, the CDR3 is TGTGCCTGTGACACTCTGGGGGCAAACACCGATAAACTCATCTTT. Translated, it gives CACDTLGANTDKLIF.

The V gene is TRDV2, the J gene TRDJ1; 7 bases map to TRDD3. TCRdb does not report a J gene; here it was assigned by matching the DNA to germline references. From germline, CDR1 is GEAIGNYY and CDR2 EKD. The junction had 21 bases not matched to a gene; V was cut back by 3 bases and J by 0 bases. This CDR3 contains 20 residues. The CDR3: CACDSLMGEVSQSNTDKLIF. The CDR3 nucleotides are TGTGCCTGTGACTCCTTAATGGGGGAGGTATCCCAATCAAACACCGATAAACTCATCTTT.

As concerns this clone: The junction departs from germline at one end; a sequencing error may be responsible. The V gene is TRDV2, the J gene TRDJ1; 13 nucleotides align to TRDD3. Germline matching of the DNA provided the J gene here, since TCRdb leaves it blank. The CDR3 runs to 18 residues. Germline V gives CDR1 GEAIGNYY, CDR2 EKD. CDR3 protein: CACDHVLGDTRNTDKLIF. CDR3 coding DNA: TGCGCCTGTGACCACGTACTGGGGGATACGCGTAACACCGATAAACTCATCTTT.

This clone is termed hyperexpanded. The rearrangement links TRDV2 to TRDJ1; D ambiguous. The V and J ends lost 3 bases and 1 base respectively, with 11 bases between them. Per the germline V gene, CDR1 is GEAIGNYY and CDR2 is EKD. The CDR3 covers 14 residues. The CDR3 is CACDRLRPTDKLIF. The CDR3 DNA follows: TGTGCCTGTGACCGACTACGTCCCACCGATAAACTCATCTTT.

Only a few counts were recorded for this clone. The V gene went uncalled, while the J gene is TRDJ1. CDR3 length: 18 amino acids. The CDR3 nucleotides read TGTGCCTGTGACAGCATCTCTTCGTACCTCACCCCCGCCGATAAACTCATCTTT. Translating it yields CACDSISSYLTPADKLIF.

The chain carries TRDV2 and TRDJ1; 8 positions agree with TRDD3. In the absence of a J gene in TCRdb, the DNA was matched to germline to assign it here. Germline V gene lookup returns CDR1 GEAIGNYY and CDR2 EKD. The V segment lost 1 base and the J segment 6 bases; nucleotides outside the gene matches: 9. The CDR3 covers 15 residues. The CDR3 DNA reads TGTGCCTGTGACACGGTGGGATACGGAAACAATAAACTCATCTTT. It translates to CACDTVGYGNNKLIF.

The table lists this clone with a few counts. The chain links TRDV2 to TRDJ1; 8 nucleotides align to TRDD3. V lost 3 bases, J lost 4 bases, and 9 bases stayed unmatched. The CDR3 consists of 15 residues. The germline V gene encodes CDR1 GEAIGNYY and CDR2 EKD. The CDR3 DNA sequence: TGTGCCTGTGACGTACTGGGGGCTCAATTCGATAAACTCATCTTT. Amino acid sequence: CACDVLGAQFDKLIF.

The chain links TRDV2 to TRDJ3; TRDD3 aligns across 8 bases. TCRdb offers no J gene call, so here the DNA was matched to germline to obtain one. The CDR3 runs to 23 residues. The V segment lost 0 bases and the J segment 0 bases; nucleotides outside the gene matches: 18. Germline lookup yields CDR1 GEAIGNYY and CDR2 EKD. The CDR3 is CACDTVEGPTGGRSSWDTRQMFF. CDR3 nucleotides: TGTGCCTGTGACACCGTTGAGGGCCCTACTGGGGGCCGCAGCTCCTGGGACACCCGACAGATGTTTTTC.

The chain couples TRDV2 to TRDJ3; a possible D gene is TRDD3 (5 bases). V gave up 3 bases and J gave up 0 bases, with 14 bases separating them. The CDR3 extends over 18 amino acids. CDR1 is GEAIGNYY and CDR2 is EKD in the germline V gene. CDR3 coding DNA: TGTGCCTGTGACTCAGCCGGGGGCTCCTCCTGGGACACCCGACAGATGTTTTTC. It translates to CACDSAGGSSWDTRQMFF.

This chain links TRDV2 with TRDJ1; 7 bases fit TRDD3. V gave up 1 base and J gave up 4 bases; unmatched junction bases: 17. Per germline, CDR1 GEAIGNYY and CDR2 EKD. The CDR3 is 18 amino acids. The CDR3 nucleotides read TGTGCCTGTGACACTTTATCGGCCGAGGTGGGGGAAGGCGATAAACTCATCTTT. Its protein is CACDTLSAEVGEGDKLIF.

This chain uses TRDV2 with TRDJ3, with TRDD3 identical over 13 bases. V dropped 1 base and J dropped 1; count of bases not matched to a gene: 6. The CDR3 totals 20 residues. Germline V gives CDR1 GEAIGNYY, CDR2 EKD. This CDR3 is CACDTVLGDTGSWDTRQMFF. The CDR3 region has the DNA TGTGCCTGTGACACTGTACTGGGGGATACGGGGTCCTGGGACACCCGACAGATGTTTTTC.

No V gene was called here, but the J gene is TRDJ2; the table's D call of TRDD3 was not tested on the DNA. CDR3 length: 17 amino acids. In DNA form, the CDR3 reads TGTGCCTACGACGATCGGCGTACTGGAAATTTGGGAGCACAACTCTTCTTT. Translating gives CAYDDRRTGNLGAQLFF.